The entry that follows covers one TCR beta chain sequence. A junction end diverges from the germline sequence, so it may reflect a read error. Priming with a constant-region primer yielded TCR beta cDNA from about 450 ng total RNA. Construction of TCR beta libraries relied on three successive nested multiplex PCR rounds employing slightly modified ARM-PCR. Each CDR3 protein gets one entry after TCRdb re-called the multiplex PCR reads with MiXCR. This table holds a few hundred thousand distinct CDR3 sequences, around three fifths found once. Both blood RNA, taken from unsorted whole blood, and germline DNA were extracted. This specimen comes from a study of tumor-infiltrating lymphocytes in primary liver carcinoma. This sequence originates from a woman between 25 and 40 years old with primary liver carcinoma and hepatitis B virus infection. Sequenced input: peripheral blood.

CDR3 DNA: TGTGCCAGTAGTGTTATTAAGGAGACCCAGTACTTC. This encodes CASSVIKETQYF. The rearrangement uses TRBV6-1 and TRBJ2-5; D not resolved. Germline loops: CDR1 MNHNS, CDR2 SASEGT. The CDR3 consists of 12 residues.